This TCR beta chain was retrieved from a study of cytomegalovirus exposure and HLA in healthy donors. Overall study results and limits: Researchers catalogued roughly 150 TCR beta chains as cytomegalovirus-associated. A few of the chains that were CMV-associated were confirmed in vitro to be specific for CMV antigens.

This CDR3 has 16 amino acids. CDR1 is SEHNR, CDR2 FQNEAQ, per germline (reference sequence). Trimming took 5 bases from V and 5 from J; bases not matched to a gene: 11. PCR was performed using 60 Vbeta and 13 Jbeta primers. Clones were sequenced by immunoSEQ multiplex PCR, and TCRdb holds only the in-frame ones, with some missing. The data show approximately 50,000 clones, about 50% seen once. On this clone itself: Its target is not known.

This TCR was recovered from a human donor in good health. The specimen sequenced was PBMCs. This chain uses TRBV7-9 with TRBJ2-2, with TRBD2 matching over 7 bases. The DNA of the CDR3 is TGTGCCAGCAGCCGGTTCGGGGGGACGAGGACCGGGGAGCTGTTTTTT. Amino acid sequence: CASSRFGGTRTGELFF.